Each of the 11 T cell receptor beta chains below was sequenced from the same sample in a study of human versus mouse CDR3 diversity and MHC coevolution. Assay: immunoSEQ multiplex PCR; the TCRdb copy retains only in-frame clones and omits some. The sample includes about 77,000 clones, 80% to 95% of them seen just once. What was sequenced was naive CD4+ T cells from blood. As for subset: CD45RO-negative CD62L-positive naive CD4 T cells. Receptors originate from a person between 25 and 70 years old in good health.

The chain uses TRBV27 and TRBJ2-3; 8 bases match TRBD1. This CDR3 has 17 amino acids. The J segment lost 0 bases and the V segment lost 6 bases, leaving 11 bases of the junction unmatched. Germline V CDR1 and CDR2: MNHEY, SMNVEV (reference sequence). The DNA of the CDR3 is TGTGCCAGCAGCCGCACAACCGGGACAGGTAGCACAGATACGCAGTATTTT. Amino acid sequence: CASSRTTGTGSTDTQYF.

CDR3 coding DNA: TGTGCCAGCAGCCATAACGACAGGGTTTGGGGCACAGATACGCAGTATTTT. Protein: CASSHNDRVWGTDTQYF. V gene TRBV13 combines with J gene TRBJ2-3, with TRBD1 identical over 7 bases. Germline assignment: CDR1 PRHDT and CDR2 FYEKMQ (reference sequence). Trimming removed 5 bases from V and 1 base from J; junction bases left unmatched: 12. This CDR3 contains 17 residues.

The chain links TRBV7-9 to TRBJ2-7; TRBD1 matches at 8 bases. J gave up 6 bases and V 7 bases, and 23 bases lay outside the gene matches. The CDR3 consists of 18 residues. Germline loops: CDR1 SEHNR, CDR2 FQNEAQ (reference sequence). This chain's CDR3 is CASTPPGTGSSGAGEQYF. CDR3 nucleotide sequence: TGTGCCAGCACCCCTCCGGGGACAGGTTCCTCCGGTGCGGGCGAGCAGTACTTC.

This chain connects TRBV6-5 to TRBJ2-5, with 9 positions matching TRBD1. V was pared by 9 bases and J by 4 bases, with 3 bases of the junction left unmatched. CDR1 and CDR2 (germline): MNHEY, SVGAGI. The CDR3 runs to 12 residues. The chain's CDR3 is CASGQGLETQYF. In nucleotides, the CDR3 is TGTGCCAGTGGACAGGGGTTAGAGACCCAGTACTTC.

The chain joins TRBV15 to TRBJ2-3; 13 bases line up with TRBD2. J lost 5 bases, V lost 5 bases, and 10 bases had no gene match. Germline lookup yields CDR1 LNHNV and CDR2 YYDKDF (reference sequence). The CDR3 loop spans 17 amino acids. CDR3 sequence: CATSRSRLAGGGDTQYF. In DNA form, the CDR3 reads TGTGCCACCAGCCGATCAAGACTAGCGGGAGGCGGAGATACGCAGTATTTT. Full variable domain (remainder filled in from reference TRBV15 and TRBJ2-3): DAMVIQNPRYQVTQFGKPVTLSCSQTLNHNVMYWYQQKSSQAPKLLFHYYDKDFNNEADTPDNFQSRRPNTSFCFLDIRSPGLGDTAMYLCATSRSRLAGGGDTQYFGPGTRLTVL.

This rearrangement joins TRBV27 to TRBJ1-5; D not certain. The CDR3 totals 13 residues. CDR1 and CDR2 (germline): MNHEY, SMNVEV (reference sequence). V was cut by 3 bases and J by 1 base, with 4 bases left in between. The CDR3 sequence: CASSFVSNQPQHF. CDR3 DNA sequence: TGTGCCAGCAGTTTCGTGAGCAATCAGCCCCAGCATTTT.

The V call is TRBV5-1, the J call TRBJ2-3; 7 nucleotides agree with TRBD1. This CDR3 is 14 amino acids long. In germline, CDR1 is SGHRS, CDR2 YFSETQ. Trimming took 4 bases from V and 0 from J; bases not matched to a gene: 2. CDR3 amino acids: CASSGGQSTDTQYF. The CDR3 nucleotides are TGCGCCAGCAGCGGGGGACAGAGCACAGATACGCAGTATTTT.

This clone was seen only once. CDR3 region: CASSRAGDRAPGELFF. The CDR3, as DNA: TGTGCCAGCAGTCGGGCGGGGGACAGGGCCCCCGGGGAGCTGTTTTTT. This rearrangement joins TRBV28 to TRBJ2-2; 9 positions agree with TRBD1. This CDR3 region has 16 residues. Germline values: CDR1 MDHEN, CDR2 SYDVKM. The V gene end was trimmed by 5 bases and the J gene end by 6 bases; junction bases not matched to a gene: 10.

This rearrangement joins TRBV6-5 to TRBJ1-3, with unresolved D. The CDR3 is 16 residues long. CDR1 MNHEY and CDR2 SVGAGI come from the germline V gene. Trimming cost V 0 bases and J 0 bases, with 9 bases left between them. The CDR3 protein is CASSYSQASSGNTIYF. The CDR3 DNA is TGTGCCAGCAGTTACTCGCAGGCATCCTCTGGAAACACCATATATTTT.

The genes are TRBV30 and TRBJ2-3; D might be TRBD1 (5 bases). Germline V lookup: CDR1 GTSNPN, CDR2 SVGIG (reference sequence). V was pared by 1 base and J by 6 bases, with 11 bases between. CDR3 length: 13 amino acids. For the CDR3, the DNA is TGTGCCTGGAGTGGGGCAGGGTGGGATACGCAGTATTTT. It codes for CAWSGAGWDTQYF. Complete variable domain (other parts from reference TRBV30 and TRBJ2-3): SQTIHQWPATLVQPVGSPLSLECTVEGTSNPNLYWYRQAAGRGLQLLFYSVGIGQISSEVPQNLSASRPQDRQFILSSKKLLLSDSGFYLCAWSGAGWDTQYFGPGTRLTVL.

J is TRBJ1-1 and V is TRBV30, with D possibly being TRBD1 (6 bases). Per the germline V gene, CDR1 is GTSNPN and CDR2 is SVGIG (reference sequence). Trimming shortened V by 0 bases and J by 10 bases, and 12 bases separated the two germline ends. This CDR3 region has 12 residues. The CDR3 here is CAWSVKQGLAFF. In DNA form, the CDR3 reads TGTGCCTGGAGTGTAAAGCAGGGGTTAGCTTTCTTT.